These T cell receptor beta chains were read from a single sample in a study of blood T cells in healthy people across ages. TCRdb re-called the 5' RACE reads through MiXCR, storing one row per CDR3 protein. The data show 1.5 million to 2 million distinct CDR3 sequences, around half seen once. Source material: blood. All receptors come from a woman aged 40 to 50 in good health. Each CDR3 is given with its conserved first and last residue. The D gene is left open where the match is weak. Size is omitted from some rows. Given values are once, few, many or a class for expanded clones.

cdr3_aa	cdr3_nt	v_call	clone_size	d_call	j_call
CASSRSWGDTQYF	TGTGCCAGCAGCCGCTCATGGGGGGATACGCAGTATTTT	TRBV4-2	NA	NA	TRBJ2-3
CATSAGGTGTAYNEQFF	TGTGCCACCAGTGCTGGGGGGACCGGGACGGCATACAATGAGCAGTTCTTC	TRBV24-1	NA	NA	TRBJ2-1
CASSPGTGREEQYF	TGTGCCAGCTCACCGGGGACAGGGAGAGAGGAGCAGTACTTC	TRBV18	NA	TRBD1	TRBJ2-4
CASSVAHAQYF	TGTGCCAGCAGCGTAGCTCACGCGCAGTACTTC	TRBV7-9	few	NA	TRBJ2-7
CASTNPIDIYGYTF	TGTGCCAGCACAAACCCCATAGACATTTATGGCTACACCTTC	TRBV6-2/TRBV6-3	NA	NA	TRBJ1-2
CAISESISSIIEQFF	TGTGCCATCAGTGAGTCGATCTCATCCATTATTGAGCAGTTCTTC	TRBV10-3	few	NA	TRBJ2-1
CASSLAEWSYNEQFF	TGTGCCAGCAGCTTAGCCGAGTGGTCCTACAATGAGCAGTTCTTC	TRBV7-3	once	NA	TRBJ2-1
CSALSDRGDKVTQYF	TGCAGTGCCCTCTCGGACAGGGGAGATAAGGTGACCCAGTACTTC	TRBV20-1	few	TRBD1	TRBJ2-5
CASSLQQGVYEQYF	TGTGCCAGCAGCTTACAGCAGGGTGTCTACGAGCAGTACTTC	TRBV7-6	NA	NA	TRBJ2-7
CASSLQPGQEQFF	TGTGCCAGCAGCTTACAGCCGGGACAAGAGCAGTTCTTC	TRBV11-2	NA	NA	TRBJ2-1
CASSSPQTANYGYTF	TGTGCCAGCAGTTCCCCACAGACAGCTAACTATGGCTACACCTTC	TRBV6-5	NA	NA	TRBJ1-2
CASSLVLGADTQYF	TGTGCCAGCAGCTTAGTCCTGGGGGCAGATACGCAGTATTTT	TRBV7-2	few	NA	TRBJ2-3
CASMERLNTEAFF	TGTGCCAGCATGGAGAGGTTGAACACTGAAGCTTTCTTT	TRBV6-4	once	NA	TRBJ1-1
CASSKPGGRPSGANVLTF	TGCGCCAGCAGCAAACCAGGAGGTCGGCCCTCTGGGGCCAACGTCCTGACTTTC	TRBV5-1	few	NA	TRBJ2-6
CASVGTSGLYNEQFF	TGTGCCAGCGTGGGGACTAGCGGACTGTACAATGAGCAGTTCTTC	TRBV2	once	TRBD2	TRBJ2-1
CASSVAPSGGYQETQYF	TGTGCCAGCAGCGTAGCTCCTAGCGGGGGATACCAAGAGACCCAGTACTTC	TRBV9	NA	TRBD2	TRBJ2-5
CASSYSLGQGQETQYF	TGTGCCAGCAGTTACTCCCTGGGACAGGGCCAAGAGACCCAGTACTTC	TRBV6-5	few	TRBD1	TRBJ2-5
CASSVGGGVREQFF	TGTGCCAGCAGCGTAGGTGGTGGTGTGCGAGAGCAGTTCTTC	TRBV9	few	NA	TRBJ2-1
CASSLLGGPSSYGYTF	TGTGCCAGCAGTTTACTAGGGGGGCCCAGCAGCTATGGCTACACCTTC	TRBV28	few	NA	TRBJ1-2
CSARPSGSQETQYF	TGCAGTGCTAGACCTAGCGGGTCCCAAGAGACCCAGTACTTC	TRBV20-1	few	TRBD2	TRBJ2-5
CSVQSSGAITDTQYF	TGCAGCGTTCAGTCTAGCGGGGCCATCACAGATACGCAGTATTTT	TRBV29-1	few	TRBD2	TRBJ2-3
CASLPPEANEQYF	TGCGCCAGCCTCCCTCCCGAAGCTAATGAGCAGTACTTC	TRBV5-1	once	NA	TRBJ2-4
CASSLSGTSAIAKNIQYF	TGTGCCAGCAGCCTTTCCGGGACTAGCGCCATAGCCAAAAACATTCAGTACTTC	TRBV6-5	few	TRBD2	TRBJ2-4
CASGRIDRGPQETQYF	TGTGCCAGCGGACGTATAGACAGGGGGCCCCAAGAGACCCAGTACTTC	TRBV12-3/TRBV12-4	few	TRBD1	TRBJ2-5
CASSLLLEEQYF	TGTGCCAGCAGTTTATTGTTGGAGGAGCAGTACTTC	TRBV28	NA	NA	TRBJ2-4
CSARRGGVGVHEQYF	TGCAGTGCCCGGAGGGGGGGTGTGGGGGTACACGAGCAGTACTTC	TRBV20-1	few	NA	TRBJ2-7
CSASSGGDEQFF	TGCAGTGCTAGTTCCGGGGGCGATGAGCAGTTCTTC	TRBV20-1	few	NA	TRBJ2-1
CASSLRRGKGKTQYF	TGTGCCAGCAGTCTCCGGCGGGGGAAGGGTAAGACCCAGTACTTC	TRBV28	NA	TRBD2	TRBJ2-5